Below are 16 T cell receptor beta chains sequenced from a single sample in a study of tumor-infiltrating lymphocytes in primary liver carcinoma. The tissue used was unsorted bulk material of about 19-33 mg. RNA and DNA were co-extracted from it with the AllPrep DNA/RNA mini kit. A constant-region primer primed TCR beta cDNA synthesis from around 500 ng of total RNA. The TCR beta library was amplified through three nested multiplex PCR rounds in a modified ARM-PCR procedure. The first two PCR rounds used TRBV1-TRBV30 forward primers with a C-beta reverse primer, 9 to 11 cycles each. Via MiXCR, TCRdb re-called the multiplex PCR reads, giving one row per CDR3 protein. Among roughly 100,000 distinct CDR3 sequences, roughly 69% were seen once, and the ten largest hold 9% to 10%. Sequencing was done on a sample of liver tumor tissue from sampling region 5. Subset here: tumor region T5, tumor centre. Every receptor here comes from a woman aged 60-75 years with primary liver carcinoma and hepatitis B virus infection.

In regard to this clonotype: This clone may be a read error of a much larger clone one base away. No conserved phenylalanine or tryptophan is present at the end of the CDR3, so a read error is the likely explanation. The chain carries TRBV28 and TRBJ2-5; 12 nucleotides match TRBD2. This CDR3 is built from 16 residues. The trim removed 4 bases at V and 4 bases at J, leaving 7 bases unmatched. Germline CDR1 reads MDHEN; CDR2 reads SYDVKM. The CDR3 nucleotides read TGTGCCAGCAGTTCCCTGACTAGCGGGAGCAGAGAGACCCAGTACTTA. Its translation is CASSSLTSGSRETQYL.

As to this clonotype: This clone may be a read error of a much larger clone one base away. The chain carries TRBV18 and TRBJ2-1; 7 nucleotides align to TRBD1. The germline CDR1 and CDR2 sequences are KGHSH and LQKENI. There are 14 residues in the CDR3. This CDR3 reads CASSHRQGVAERFF. The CDR3 nucleotides are TGTGCCAGCTCACATCGGCAGGGGGTTGCTGAGCGGTTCTTC.

The V call is TRBV29-1, the J call TRBJ2-3; 16 bases agree with TRBD2. Germline V gene sequence: CDR1 SQVTM, CDR2 ANQGSEA. This CDR3 is 16 amino acids long. V trimming: 6 bases; J trimming: 2 bases; junction bases outside the gene matches: 5. The CDR3 loop reads CSVPGLAGGSTDTQYF. The CDR3 nucleotides are TGCAGCGTCCCGGGACTAGCGGGAGGGTCCACAGATACGCAGTATTTT.

A note on this clonotype: The CDR3 does not close with the conserved phenylalanine or tryptophan, likely indicating a read error. The rearrangement joins TRBV28 to TRBJ1-5; 7 bases map to TRBD1. Germline lookup yields CDR1 MDHEN and CDR2 SYDVKM. CDR3 length: 15 amino acids. CDR3 bases: TGCGCCAGTAGGTCTTCAGGGGGTAGCAATCAGCCCCAGCATGTT. This codes for CASRSSGGSNQPQHV.

This clonotype has a single count. The junction departs from germline at one end; a sequencing error may be responsible. This sequence joins TRBV5-1 and TRBJ1-4; no reliable D call. This CDR3 is 16 amino acids long. In germline, CDR1 is SGHRS, CDR2 YFSETQ. Written as DNA, the CDR3 is TGCGCCAGCAGCTCGCTAGGTCGTCAGGAAAATGAAAAACTGTCTTTT. Amino acids: CASSSLGRQENEKLSF. The whole variable domain, filled in from reference TRBV5-1 and TRBJ1-4, reads KAGVTQTPRYLIKTRGQQVTLSCSPISGHRSVSWYQQTPGQGLQFLFEYFSETQRNKGNFPGRFSGRQFSNSRSEMNVSTLELGDSALYLCASSSLGRQENEKLSFGSGTQLSVL.

A word on this clonotype: A much bigger clone sits one base away, suggesting this may be a read error. The chain uses TRBV12-3 or TRBV12-4 and TRBJ2-5; the D gene is possibly TRBD2 (7 bases). The CDR3 is 14 amino acids. CDR3 nucleotides: TGTACCAGCAGTTTGAGGGGGGGCACAGAGACCCAGTACTTC. Protein product: CTSSLRGGTETQYF.

About this clonotype itself: Compared with germline, one end of the junction differs, possibly owing to a read error. J is TRBJ1-1 and V is TRBV6-5; D unclear. The CDR3 has 15 amino acids. The germline CDR1 and CDR2 sequences are MNHEY and SVGAGI. CDR3 amino acids: CASSCALAGNTEASF. Here the CDR3 DNA reads TGTGCCAGCAGTTGCGCGTTGGCGGGGAACACTGAAGCTTCCTTC.

This clonotype has a count of ten or more. The chain carries TRBV12-3 or TRBV12-4 and TRBJ1-1; no reliable D call. The CDR3 totals 15 residues. Trimming pared 2 bases from V and 9 bases from J, leaving 19 bases between. The CDR3 DNA reads TGTGCCAGCAGTTTATCCCCCGGGCTTGCGGGGAAAGCTTTCTTT. Protein product: CASSLSPGLAGKAFF.

This clonotype appeared a single time. Its ends do not fully match the called genes, so a read error is possible. The chain joins TRBV10-3 to TRBJ2-3; D ambiguous. There are 16 residues in the CDR3. Germline loops: CDR1 ENHRY, CDR2 SYGVKD. CDR3: CAISESTRRSTDTLYF. The CDR3 region has the DNA TGTGCCATCAGTGAGTCGACTCGGCGGAGCACAGATACGCTGTATTTT.

Points on this clonotype: A read error may produce the germline difference seen at one junction end. The chain couples TRBV11-2 to TRBJ2-5; either TRBD1 or TRBD2 may supply D (5 bases each). This CDR3 has 13 residues. The germline V gene has CDR1 SGHAT and CDR2 FQNNGV. CDR3 amino acids: CASGLMGPETQYF. CDR3 bases: TGTGCCAGCGGCTTGATGGGACCAGAAACCCAGTACTTC.

In this sample, this clonotype turned up many times. One end of the junction is discordant with germline, which a read error may explain. V usage is TRBV29-1 and J usage is TRBJ2-7; D possibly corresponds to TRBD2 (5 bases). This CDR3 is built from 14 residues. CDR1 and CDR2 (germline): SQVTM, ANQGSEA. The DNA for the CDR3 is TGCGGCGTTGGAAAAGCGGTGAGCAGAAACGAGCAGTACTTC. This codes for CGVGKAVSRNEQYF.

As concerns this clonotype: The conserved final phenylalanine or tryptophan is absent from the CDR3, which likely points to a read error. No DNA is shown, since the ends of the CDR3 on it are uncertain; the CDR3 is the one TCRdb lists. The chain has TRBV11-3 and TRBJ2-3. The germline V gene encodes CDR1 SGHNT and CDR2 YENEEA. The CDR3 comprises 14 residues, both ends counted. CDR3 in amino acids: CASSFRTSTDTQYR.

Points on this clonotype: A clone one base away is much larger, so this may be a read error. The V gene is TRBV5-5, the J gene TRBJ1-5; tentatively, D is TRBD1 (5 bases). Germline V gene sequence: CDR1 SGHKS, CDR2 YYEKEE (reference sequence). The V and J ends lost 4 bases and 0 bases respectively, with 11 bases between them. This CDR3 has 15 residues. The CDR3 bases are TGTGCCAGCAGCGTTTTGACAGATAGCAATCAGCCCCAGCATTTT. Translated: CASSVLTDSNQPQHF. Full variable domain (outside the CDR3, taken from reference TRBV5-5 and TRBJ1-5): DAGVTQSPTHLIKTRGQQVTLRCSPISGHKSVSWYQQVLGQGPQFIFQYYEKEERGRGNFPDRFSARQFPNYSSELNVNALLLGDSALYLCASSVLTDSNQPQHFGDGTRLSIL.

This clonotype was seen a single time. This may be a read error, as it is one base from a much larger clone. The CDR3, as DNA: TGTGCCAGCAGGCCGACAGGGTGCGAATCCGGGGAGCTGTTTTTT. Translated: CASRPTGCESGELFF. The chain is built from TRBV6-6 and TRBJ2-2, with 7 positions matching TRBD1. The V gene end was trimmed by 6 bases and the J gene end by 6 bases; junction bases not matched to a gene: 10. This CDR3 comprises 15 residues. Germline values: CDR1 MNHNY, CDR2 SVGAGI (reference sequence).

On this clonotype: A junction boundary mismatches the germline segment, possibly from a read error. The chain joins TRBV11-2 to TRBJ2-6; 7 bases fit TRBD1. CDR1 SGHAT and CDR2 FQNNGV come from the germline V gene. This CDR3 comprises 17 residues. The CDR3 DNA reads as TGTGCCAGCAGCCTAAGGGACAGACCTTCTGGGGCCAACGTCATGACTTTC. It codes for CASSLRDRPSGANVMTF.

The V gene is TRBV11-3, the J gene TRBJ2-1; 8 nucleotides agree with TRBD2. The CDR3 length is 15 residues. V lost 7 bases, J lost 7 bases, and 12 bases stayed unmatched. From germline, CDR1 is SGHNT and CDR2 YENEEA. CDR3: CASNPRDSGNNEQFF. CDR3 sequence (DNA): TGTGCCAGCAACCCTCGGGATAGCGGGAATAATGAGCAGTTCTTC.